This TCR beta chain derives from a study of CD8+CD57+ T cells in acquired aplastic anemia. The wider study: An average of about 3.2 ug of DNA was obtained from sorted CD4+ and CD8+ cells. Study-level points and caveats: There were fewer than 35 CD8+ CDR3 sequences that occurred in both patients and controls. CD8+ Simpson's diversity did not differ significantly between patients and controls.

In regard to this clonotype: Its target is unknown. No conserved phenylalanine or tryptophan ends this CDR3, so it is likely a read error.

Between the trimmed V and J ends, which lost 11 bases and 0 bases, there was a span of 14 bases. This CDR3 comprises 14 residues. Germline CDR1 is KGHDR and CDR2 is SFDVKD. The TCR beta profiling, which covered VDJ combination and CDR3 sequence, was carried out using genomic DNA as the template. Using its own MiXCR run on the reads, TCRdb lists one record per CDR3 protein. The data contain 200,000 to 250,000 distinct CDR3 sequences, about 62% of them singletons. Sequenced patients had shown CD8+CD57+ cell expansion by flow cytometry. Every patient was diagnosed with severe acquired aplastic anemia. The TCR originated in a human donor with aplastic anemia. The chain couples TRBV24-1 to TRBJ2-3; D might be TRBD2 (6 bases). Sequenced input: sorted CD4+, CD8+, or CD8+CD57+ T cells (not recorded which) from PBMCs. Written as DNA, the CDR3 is TGTGCCAGTACTAGCCGATCTAGCACAGATACGCAGTATCTT. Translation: CASTSRSSTDTQYL.